Given below is one TCR beta chain in context. Its antigen is unknown. Documented time point: after neoadjuvant nivolumab, at surgical resection. Only in-frame clones appear in the TCRdb table, and some are missing; sequencing was by immunoSEQ multiplex PCR. The data show about 15,000 clones, 35% to 50% seen once. Germline V CDR1 and CDR2: SGHRS, YFSETQ. Trimming left V 0 bases short and J 7 bases short, with 13 bases between. This CDR3 has 14 residues. These data originate in a study of neoadjuvant anti-PD-1 for oral cavity cancer. Study summary: Around day 43, patients without progression received a fourth nivolumab dose before surgery. Study results and limitations: Greater tumor shrinkage accompanied bigger post-treatment sizes of preexisting clones.

This chain links TRBV5-1 with TRBJ1-2, with D maybe TRBD1 (6 bases). The source of this sequence is a person aged 35-79 years with oral cavity squamous cell carcinoma. This specimen consisted of tumor tissue, obtained after nivolumab (anti-PD-1) treatment. CDR3 in DNA: TGCGCCAGCAGCTTGGGCCAGGGGATCGGTGGCTACACCTTC. Amino acid sequence: CASSLGQGIGGYTF.